The 32 T cell receptor beta chains listed next were all sequenced from one sample in a study of blood T cell repertoires in COVID-19. Libraries were prepared by immunoSEQ multiplex PCR; TCRdb keeps only in-frame clonotypes and omits some of them. Of about 370,000 clones listed, 90% to 95% are singletons. The sequencing input was PBMCs or T cells enriched from blood (not recorded which). The origin of the receptors is a woman aged 40 to 50 who had been exposed to COVID-19.

The chain carries TRBV27 and TRBJ1-5; 8 bases align to TRBD1. Germline trimming cut 5 bases from V and 6 bases from J; bases unmatched to any gene: 15. The germline gives CDR1 MNHEY, CDR2 SMNVEV (reference sequence). The CDR3 totals 17 residues. In DNA form, the CDR3 reads TGTGCCAGCAGTCCTCGGACAGGGAAGATGGCCAGTCAGCCCCAGCATTTT. Protein sequence: CASSPRTGKMASQPQHF.

V is TRBV11-2 and J is TRBJ2-3, with D possibly TRBD2 on 7 matching bases. This CDR3 region has 17 residues. Germline CDR1 reads SGHAT; CDR2 reads FQNNGV. V lost 2 bases, J lost 3 bases, and 18 bases lay in between. The chain's CDR3 is CASSLLLGGAQTDTQYF. The CDR3 bases are TGTGCCAGCAGCTTACTTCTGGGGGGGGCCCAGACAGATACGCAGTATTTT.

J is TRBJ2-1 and V is TRBV2; the D gene is possibly TRBD2 (6 bases). Germline V gene lookup returns CDR1 SNHLY and CDR2 FYNNEI. Trimming took 3 bases from V and 8 from J, leaving 17 bases between them. The CDR3 spans 15 residues. DNA of the CDR3: TGTGCCAGCAGTGAGCTTGGGGGGAATGGAGATGAGCAGTTCTTC. Translating gives CASSELGGNGDEQFF.

J is TRBJ1-2 and V is TRBV12-3 or TRBV12-4, with TRBD1 as a possible D gene (6 bases). CDR3 length: 13 amino acids. Trimming left V 5 bases short and J 7 bases short, with 14 bases between. CDR3 sequence: CASSPSGETGYTF. The CDR3 DNA is TGTGCCAGCAGTCCCTCAGGGGAGACTGGCTACACCTTC.

The chain combines TRBV10-2 with TRBJ1-1; D unresolved. Trimming removed 3 bases from V and 8 bases from J, with 16 bases in between. Per the germline V gene, CDR1 is WSHSY and CDR2 is SAAADI. The CDR3 contains 14 residues. CDR3 region: CASSDRRTEDEAFF. In DNA form, the CDR3 reads TGCGCCAGCAGTGATAGGAGGACGGAGGACGAAGCTTTCTTT.

The CDR3 region has the DNA TGTGCCAGCTCACCCCGCCCGGGCGGGGGGGCCGGTATCACAGATACGCAGTATTTT. Residues: CASSPRPGGGAGITDTQYF. This chain uses TRBV18 with TRBJ2-3, with 9 bases lining up with TRBD2. The CDR3 consists of 19 residues. Germline loops: CDR1 KGHSH, CDR2 LQKENI. V lost 3 bases, J lost 2 bases, and 15 bases stayed unmatched.

This chain connects TRBV15 to TRBJ1-2, with D possibly being TRBD1 (5 bases). Looked up from germline, CDR1 is LNHNV and CDR2 is YYDKDF (reference sequence). Trimming shortened V by 4 bases and J by 7 bases, and 22 bases separated the two germline ends. This CDR3 is built from 16 residues. The CDR3: CATSKGLGVGWAGYTF. The CDR3 nucleotides are TGTGCCACCAGCAAGGGGTTAGGGGTAGGTTGGGCTGGCTACACCTTC. The full variable domain, with the rest looked up from reference TRBV15 and TRBJ1-2, is DAMVIQNPRYQVTQFGKPVTLSCSQTLNHNVMYWYQQKSSQAPKLLFHYYDKDFNNEADTPDNFQSRRPNTSFCFLDIRSPGLGDTAMYLCATSKGLGVGWAGYTFGSGTRLTVV.

The chain recombines TRBV19 with TRBJ2-7; a weak D match, TRBD1 (6 bases). Germline values: CDR1 LNHDA, CDR2 SQIVND (reference sequence). Trimming stripped 1 base from V and 1 base from J, with 8 bases between. This CDR3 spans 14 amino acids. The CDR3 loop is CASSIGGHSYEQYF. CDR3 nucleotide sequence: TGTGCCAGTAGTATAGGGGGACATTCCTACGAGCAGTACTTC.

The chain uses TRBV19 and TRBJ2-7; TRBD2 matches 11 bases. Germline V lookup: CDR1 LNHDA, CDR2 SQIVND (reference sequence). With 4 bases clipped from V and 0 bases from J, the junction kept 5 bases outside the gene matches. This CDR3 is 16 amino acids long. CDR3 amino acids: CASSNIGTSGSYEQYF. DNA of the CDR3: TGTGCCAGTAGTAATATCGGGACTAGCGGCTCCTACGAGCAGTACTTC.

V usage is TRBV25-1 and J usage is TRBJ2-3, with 8 bases lining up with TRBD2. The CDR3 has 15 residues. Germline CDR1 and CDR2: MGHDK and SYGVNS. V lost 3 bases and J lost 5; bases outside the gene matches: 7. The CDR3 coding sequence is TGTGCCAGCAGTGATCCCACTAGCGGAGAAGATACGCAGTATTTT. Its protein product is CASSDPTSGEDTQYF.

The rearrangement links TRBV7-8 to TRBJ1-6; D is possibly TRBD1 (5 bases). The germline V gene has CDR1 SGHVS and CDR2 FQNEAQ. V lost 4 bases and J lost 7, with 14 bases in between. This CDR3 spans 15 amino acids. The CDR3 sequence: CASSSPGGLNSPLHF. DNA of the CDR3: TGTGCCAGCAGCTCCCCGGGGGGACTGAATTCACCCCTCCACTTT.

V is TRBV29-1 and J is TRBJ1-4; the D gene is possibly TRBD1 (6 bases). The CDR3 is made up of 14 amino acids. Looked up from germline, CDR1 is SQVTM and CDR2 is ANQGSEA. V was pared by 6 bases and J by 4 bases, with 15 bases between. In DNA, the CDR3 is TGCAGCGTCGATACCGGGACAAGTAATGAAAAACTGTTTTTT. This gives the protein CSVDTGTSNEKLFF.

The chain employs TRBV5-4 and TRBJ2-2; a weak D match, TRBD2 (5 bases). The V end was cut by 0 bases, the J end by 4 bases, with 7 bases between. This CDR3 is 14 amino acids long. Germline V gene lookup returns CDR1 SGHNT and CDR2 YYREEE (reference sequence). CDR3 bases: TGTGCCAGCAGCTTGGATCGGGGCACCGGGGAGCTGTTTTTT. It encodes CASSLDRGTGELFF. Based on the CDR3 plus reference TRBV5-4 and TRBJ2-2, the full variable domain is ETGVTQSPTHLIKTRGQQVTLRCSSQSGHNTVSWYQQALGQGPQFIFQYYREEENGRGNFPPRFSGLQFPNYSSELNVNALELDDSALYLCASSLDRGTGELFFGEGSRLTVL.

The genes are TRBV5-4 and TRBJ2-2, with 9 positions matching TRBD2. Germline assignment: CDR1 SGHNT and CDR2 YYREEE (reference sequence). The junction had 6 bases not matched to a gene; V was cut back by 2 bases and J by 1 base. The length of the CDR3 is 17 residues. The CDR3 bases are TGTGCCAGCAGCTTTCGTCTAGCGGGGCAGAACACCGGGGAGCTGTTTTTT. Protein product: CASSFRLAGQNTGELFF.

This chain joins TRBV7-8 and TRBJ1-5, with 9 bases aligning to TRBD1. Trimming took 3 bases from V and 5 from J; bases not matched to a gene: 11. CDR1 is SGHVS and CDR2 is FQNEAQ in the germline V gene. The CDR3 is 17 residues long. CDR3 bases: TGTGCCAGCAGCTTTGGCTTTGGACAGGGGTTCGATCAGCCCCAGCATTTT. It is translated as CASSFGFGQGFDQPQHF. Drawing the rest from reference TRBV7-8 and TRBJ1-5, the complete variable domain is GAGVSQSPRYKVAKRGQDVALRCDPISGHVSLFWYQQALGQGPEFLTYFQNEAQLDKSGLPSDRFFAERPEGSVSTLKIQRTQQEDSAVYLCASSFGFGQGFDQPQHFGDGTRLSIL.

V is TRBV5-1 and J is TRBJ1-4; 9 bases agree with TRBD1. The CDR3 sequence is 17 residues long. In germline, CDR1 is SGHRS, CDR2 YFSETQ. Unmatched junction bases numbered 14, after V lost 3 bases and J lost 8 bases. CDR3 in amino acids: CASSSGTGMARSEKLFF. The CDR3 DNA reads TGCGCCAGCAGCTCCGGGACAGGGATGGCCCGTAGCGAAAAACTGTTTTTT.

This clone was seen once. V is TRBV19 and J is TRBJ1-2, with TRBD1 matching 7 bases. CDR1 and CDR2 from the germline V gene are LNHDA and SQIVND (reference sequence). With V trimmed by 3 bases and J by 4 bases, 5 bases remained unmatched. CDR3 length: 14 residues. The CDR3 nucleotides read TGTGCCAGTAGTATTGTACAGGGGAGCTATGGCTACACCTTC. It specifies CASSIVQGSYGYTF. Drawing the rest from reference TRBV19 and TRBJ1-2, the complete variable domain is DGGITQSPKYLFRKEGQNVTLSCEQNLNHDAMYWYRQDPGQGLRLIYYSQIVNDFQKGDIAEGYSVSREKKESFPLTVTSAQKNPTAFYLCASSIVQGSYGYTFGSGTRLTVV.

The chain joins TRBV3-1 (or the pseudogene TRBV3-2) to TRBJ1-1, with 8 positions matching TRBD1. Unmatched junction bases numbered 8, after V lost 1 base and J lost 1 base. There are 17 residues in the CDR3. Germline CDR1 is LGHDT and CDR2 is YNNKEL (reference sequence). The DNA for the CDR3 is TGTGCCAGCAGCCAAGCTCGGACAGGGTGGAGGAACACTGAAGCTTTCTTT. Its translation: CASSQARTGWRNTEAFF.

The chain employs TRBV12-3 or TRBV12-4 and TRBJ1-1; D ambiguous. The CDR3 consists of 12 residues. Trimming took off 6 bases at V and 9 bases at J, with 14 bases between the two ends. CDR3 bases: TGTGCCAGCAGATTACAGCGTTTGCAAGCTTTCTTT. It codes for CASRLQRLQAFF.

The sample holds one count of this clone. The chain combines TRBV3-1 (or the pseudogene TRBV3-2) with TRBJ2-1; TRBD2 matches at 12 bases. Germline-derived CDR1 and CDR2 are LGHDT and YNNKEL (reference sequence). This CDR3 contains 16 residues. V was clipped by 5 bases and J by 1 base; unmatched bases: 3. The CDR3, as DNA: TGTGCCAGCAGCTCGACTAGCGGGGGTTCCTACAATGAGCAGTTCTTC. Translated, it gives CASSSTSGGSYNEQFF.

The chain carries TRBV5-6 and TRBJ1-2; D perhaps matches TRBD1 (5 bases). The V gene's germline CDR1 is SGHDT and CDR2 YYEEEE. The CDR3 is made up of 16 amino acids. Deletions cut 1 base from V and 7 bases from J, with 20 bases between. This chain's CDR3 is CASSLRGEGVVLGYTF. Here the CDR3 DNA reads TGTGCCAGCAGCTTGCGCGGTGAAGGGGTTGTTCTTGGCTACACCTTC.

This clone was found a few times. This chain joins TRBV7-3 and TRBJ2-1; tentative D call: TRBD2 (6 bases). CDR1 and CDR2 (germline): SGHTA, FQGTGA. Between the trimmed V and J ends, which lost 5 bases and 4 bases, there was a span of 9 bases. This CDR3 spans 13 amino acids. The CDR3: CASSDGTYNEQFF. CDR3 nucleotides: TGTGCCAGCAGCGACGGGACTTACAATGAGCAGTTCTTC.

The chain couples TRBV5-4 to TRBJ2-7; the D gene is possibly TRBD2 (6 bases). V lost 0 bases, J lost 2 bases, and 6 bases lay in between. Germline CDR1 and CDR2: SGHNT and YYREEE (reference sequence). The CDR3 has 13 amino acids. CDR3 nucleotides: TGTGCCAGCAGCTTGGGGAGGGCCTACGAGCAGTACTTC. Protein sequence: CASSLGRAYEQYF.

This chain joins TRBV5-1 and TRBJ2-2, with D unresolved. Germline-derived CDR1 and CDR2 are SGHRS and YFSETQ. The CDR3 is 14 residues long. The germline V and J ends were trimmed by 4 bases and 4 bases, with 11 bases remaining between them. CDR3 bases: TGCGCCAGCAGCGGCGCGGTGGGCACCGGGGAGCTGTTTTTT. Translated, it gives CASSGAVGTGELFF.

The genes are TRBV2 and TRBJ1-3; D is unclear. The CDR3 runs to 14 residues. The germline V gene has CDR1 SNHLY and CDR2 FYNNEI. V was shortened by 0 bases and J by 7 bases, with 10 bases between the two germline ends. The CDR3 coding sequence is TGTGCCAGCAGTGAAGCGCGCCTTCTGAACACCATATATTTT. It specifies CASSEARLLNTIYF.

The CDR3 DNA reads as TGCGCCAGCAGTGAGTACGGGGGAAATTCACCCCTCCACTTT. This sequence encodes CASSEYGGNSPLHF. The chain has TRBV10-2 and TRBJ1-6, with D tentatively TRBD1 (5 bases). The CDR3 length is 14 residues. Germline lookup yields CDR1 WSHSY and CDR2 SAAADI. The germline V and J ends were trimmed by 1 base and 7 bases, with 8 bases remaining between them.

This clone showed up just once. This chain links TRBV5-4 with TRBJ1-5; no clear D. This CDR3 is built from 15 residues. Germline CDR1 and CDR2: SGHNT and YYREEE (reference sequence). Trimming removed 4 bases from V and 3 bases from J, with 14 bases in between. CDR3 bases: TGTGCCAGCAGCAGGAGGACCCGGACCAATCAGCCCCAGCATTTT. This gives the protein CASSRRTRTNQPQHF. The full variable domain, with the rest looked up from reference TRBV5-4 and TRBJ1-5, is ETGVTQSPTHLIKTRGQQVTLRCSSQSGHNTVSWYQQALGQGPQFIFQYYREEENGRGNFPPRFSGLQFPNYSSELNVNALELDDSALYLCASSRRTRTNQPQHFGDGTRLSIL.

The chain combines TRBV19 with TRBJ2-6; 8 bases match TRBD2. Germline V gene sequence: CDR1 LNHDA, CDR2 SQIVND (reference sequence). This CDR3 contains 18 residues. V shed 5 bases, J shed 1 base, and the junction held 10 bases outside the gene matches. In DNA, the CDR3 is TGTGCCAGTAGTCAAACTAGCGGCCCACCGTCTGGGGCCAACGTCCTGACTTTC. Translating gives CASSQTSGPPSGANVLTF.

The chain has TRBV30 and TRBJ2-5; D unresolved. This CDR3 is built from 10 residues. Per the germline V gene, CDR1 is GTSNPN and CDR2 is SVGIG (reference sequence). V dropped 7 bases and J dropped 2 bases, with 5 bases sitting between them. The CDR3 reads CAFRQETQYF. The DNA of the CDR3 is TGTGCCTTTCGTCAAGAGACCCAGTACTTC.

The chain is built from TRBV15 and TRBJ2-3; TRBD2 is a possible D gene (6 bases). Germline V gene data show CDR1 as LNHNV and CDR2 as YYDKDF (reference sequence). With 8 bases removed from V and 3 bases from J, the gap between germline ends came to 15 bases. The CDR3 has 14 amino acids. The CDR3 DNA reads TGTGCCACCGGAGGGGTTTGGGCAACAGATACGCAGTATTTT. It translates to CATGGVWATDTQYF.

The J gene is TRBJ2-2, the V gene TRBV18; D possibly corresponds to TRBD2 (6 bases). Germline V lookup: CDR1 KGHSH, CDR2 LQKENI. With 2 bases removed from V and 0 bases from J, the gap between germline ends came to 13 bases. This CDR3 is built from 17 residues. CDR3 sequence reads: CASSPSRGVANTGELFF. In DNA form, the CDR3 reads TGTGCCAGCTCACCATCGCGGGGAGTAGCGAACACCGGGGAGCTGTTTTTT.

CDR3 bases: TGTGCCACCAGTGATCCAGGACAGGGCCCCAATCAGCCCCAGCATTTT. Amino acids: CATSDPGQGPNQPQHF. The rearrangement links TRBV24-1 to TRBJ1-5; TRBD1 matches 8 bases. Germline V gene sequence: CDR1 KGHDR, CDR2 SFDVKD. With V trimmed by 3 bases and J by 3 bases, 6 bases remained unmatched. The CDR3 contains 16 residues.